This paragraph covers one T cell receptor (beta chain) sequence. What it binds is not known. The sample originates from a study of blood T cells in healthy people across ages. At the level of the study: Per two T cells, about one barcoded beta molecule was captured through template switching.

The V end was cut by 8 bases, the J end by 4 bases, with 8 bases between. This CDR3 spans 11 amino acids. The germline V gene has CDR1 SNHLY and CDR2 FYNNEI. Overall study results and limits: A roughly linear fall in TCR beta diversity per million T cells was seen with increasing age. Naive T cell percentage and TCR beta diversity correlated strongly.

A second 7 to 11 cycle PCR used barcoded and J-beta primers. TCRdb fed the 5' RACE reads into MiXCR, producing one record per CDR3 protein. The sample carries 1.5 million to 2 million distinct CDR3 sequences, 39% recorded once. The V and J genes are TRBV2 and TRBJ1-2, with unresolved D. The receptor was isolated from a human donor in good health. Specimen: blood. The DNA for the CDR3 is TGTGCCAGCGCTTGGAGCTATGGCTACACCTTC. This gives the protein CASAWSYGYTF.